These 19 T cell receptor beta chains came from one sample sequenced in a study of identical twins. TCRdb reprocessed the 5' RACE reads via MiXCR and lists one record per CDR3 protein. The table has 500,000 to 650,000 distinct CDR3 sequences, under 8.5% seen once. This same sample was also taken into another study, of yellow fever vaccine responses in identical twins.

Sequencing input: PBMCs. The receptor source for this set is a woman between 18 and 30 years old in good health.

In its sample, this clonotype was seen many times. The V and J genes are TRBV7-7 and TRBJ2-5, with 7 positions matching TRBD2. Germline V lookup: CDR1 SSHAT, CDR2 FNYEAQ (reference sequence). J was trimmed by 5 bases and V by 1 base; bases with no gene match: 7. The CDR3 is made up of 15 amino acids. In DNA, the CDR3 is TGTGCCAGCAGCTTAGAGTATAGAGCGGGGGAGACCCAGTACTTC. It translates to CASSLEYRAGETQYF.

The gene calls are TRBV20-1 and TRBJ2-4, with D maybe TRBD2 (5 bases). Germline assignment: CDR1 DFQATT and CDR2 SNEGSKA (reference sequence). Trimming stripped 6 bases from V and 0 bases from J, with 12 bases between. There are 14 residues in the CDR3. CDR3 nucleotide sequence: TGCAGTGCCCCGAGGGAGCTAGCCAAAAACATTCAGTACTTC. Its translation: CSAPRELAKNIQYF.

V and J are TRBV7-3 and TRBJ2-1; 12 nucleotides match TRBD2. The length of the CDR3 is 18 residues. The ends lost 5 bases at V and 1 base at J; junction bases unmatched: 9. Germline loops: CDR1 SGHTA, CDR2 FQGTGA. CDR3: CASSPPPGLAGSYNEQFF. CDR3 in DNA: TGTGCCAGCAGCCCACCCCCGGGACTAGCGGGTTCCTACAATGAGCAGTTCTTC.

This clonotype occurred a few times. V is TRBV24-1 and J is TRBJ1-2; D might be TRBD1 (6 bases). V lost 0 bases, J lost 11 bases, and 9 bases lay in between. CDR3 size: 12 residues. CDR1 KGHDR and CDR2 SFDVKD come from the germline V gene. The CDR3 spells CATSDLGTPYTF. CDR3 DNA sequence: TGTGCCACCAGTGATTTGGGGACACCTTACACCTTC.

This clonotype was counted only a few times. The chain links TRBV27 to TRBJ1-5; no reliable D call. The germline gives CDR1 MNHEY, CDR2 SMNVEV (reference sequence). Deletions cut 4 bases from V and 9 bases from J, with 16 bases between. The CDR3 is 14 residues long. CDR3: CASSSGYFRGPQHF. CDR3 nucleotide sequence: TGTGCCAGCAGTTCCGGGTACTTTCGTGGGCCCCAGCATTTT.

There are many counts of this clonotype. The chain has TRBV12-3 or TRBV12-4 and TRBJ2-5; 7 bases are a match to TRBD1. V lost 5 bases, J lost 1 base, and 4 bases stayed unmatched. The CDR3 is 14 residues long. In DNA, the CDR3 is TGTGCCAGCAGTCGTCGGACAGGCCAAGAGACCCAGTACTTC. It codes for CASSRRTGQETQYF.

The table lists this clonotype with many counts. The CDR3 region has the DNA TGTGCCACCAGTGATCGGGACAGAAGTCAGCCCCAGCATTTT. Translated: CATSDRDRSQPQHF. The chain uses TRBV24-1 and TRBJ1-5; 7 nucleotides line up with TRBD1. The CDR3 loop spans 14 amino acids. Per the germline V gene, CDR1 is KGHDR and CDR2 is SFDVKD. The junction had 4 bases not matched to a gene; V was cut back by 3 bases and J by 6 bases.

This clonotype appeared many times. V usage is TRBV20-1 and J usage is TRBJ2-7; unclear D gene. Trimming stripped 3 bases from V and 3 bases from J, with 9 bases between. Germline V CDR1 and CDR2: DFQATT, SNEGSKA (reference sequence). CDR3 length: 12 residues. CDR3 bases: TGCAGTGCTAGTGGGGATCGCTACGAGCAGTACTTC. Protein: CSASGDRYEQYF.

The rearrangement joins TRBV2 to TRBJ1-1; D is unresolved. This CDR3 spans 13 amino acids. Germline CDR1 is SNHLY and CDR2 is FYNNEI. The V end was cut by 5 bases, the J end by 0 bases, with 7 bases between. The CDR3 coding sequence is TGTGCCAGCAGTATGGCATTGAACACTGAAGCTTTCTTT. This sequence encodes CASSMALNTEAFF. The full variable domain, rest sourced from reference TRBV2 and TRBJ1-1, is EPEVTQTPSHQVTQMGQEVILRCVPISNHLYFYWYRQILGQKVEFLVSFYNNEISEKSEIFDDQFSVERPDGSNFTLKIRSTKLEDSAMYFCASSMALNTEAFFGQGTRLTVV.

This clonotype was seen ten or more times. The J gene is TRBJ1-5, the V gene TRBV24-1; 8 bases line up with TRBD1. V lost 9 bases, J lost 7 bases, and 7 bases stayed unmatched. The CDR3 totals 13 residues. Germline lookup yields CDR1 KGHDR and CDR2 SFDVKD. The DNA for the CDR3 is TGTGCCACCCAAGACAGGGGCGGACAGCCCCAGCATTTT. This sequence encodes CATQDRGGQPQHF.

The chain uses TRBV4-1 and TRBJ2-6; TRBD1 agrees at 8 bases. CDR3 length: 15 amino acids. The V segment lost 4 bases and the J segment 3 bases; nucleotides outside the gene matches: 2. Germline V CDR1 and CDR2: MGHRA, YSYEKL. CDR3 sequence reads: CASSLRGLGANVLTF. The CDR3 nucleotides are TGCGCCAGCAGCCTCAGGGGGCTTGGGGCCAACGTCCTGACTTTC.

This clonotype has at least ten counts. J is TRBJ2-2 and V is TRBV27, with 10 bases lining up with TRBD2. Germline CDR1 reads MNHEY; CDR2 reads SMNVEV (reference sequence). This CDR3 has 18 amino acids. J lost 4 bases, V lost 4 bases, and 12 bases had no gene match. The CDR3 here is CASSSLSLAGALTGELFF. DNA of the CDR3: TGTGCCAGCAGTTCCCTATCTCTAGCGGGGGCCCTCACCGGGGAGCTGTTTTTT.

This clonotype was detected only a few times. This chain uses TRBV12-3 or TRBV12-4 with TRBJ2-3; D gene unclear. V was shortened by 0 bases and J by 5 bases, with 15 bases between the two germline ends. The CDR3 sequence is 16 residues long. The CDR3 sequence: CASSLAVLRRGDTQYF. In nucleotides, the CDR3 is TGTGCCAGCAGTTTAGCGGTACTTCGCAGAGGAGATACGCAGTATTTT.

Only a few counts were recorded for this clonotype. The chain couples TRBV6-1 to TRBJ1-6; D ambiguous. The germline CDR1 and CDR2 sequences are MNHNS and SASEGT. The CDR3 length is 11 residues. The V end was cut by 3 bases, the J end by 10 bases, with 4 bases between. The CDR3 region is CASSDPSPLHF. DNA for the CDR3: TGTGCCAGCAGTGATCCCTCACCCCTCCACTTT.

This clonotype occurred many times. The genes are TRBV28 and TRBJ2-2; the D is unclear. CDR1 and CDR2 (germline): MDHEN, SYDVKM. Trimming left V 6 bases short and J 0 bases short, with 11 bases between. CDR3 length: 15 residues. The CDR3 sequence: CASSLWRSNTGELFF. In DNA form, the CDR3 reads TGTGCCAGCAGCCTCTGGCGCTCGAACACCGGGGAGCTGTTTTTT.

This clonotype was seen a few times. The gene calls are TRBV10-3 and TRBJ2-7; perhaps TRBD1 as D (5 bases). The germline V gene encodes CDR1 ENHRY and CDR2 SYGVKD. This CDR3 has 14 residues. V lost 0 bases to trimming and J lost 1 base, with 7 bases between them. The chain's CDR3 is CAISESTVSYEQYV. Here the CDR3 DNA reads TGTGCCATCAGTGAGTCGACAGTATCCTACGAGCAGTACGTC.

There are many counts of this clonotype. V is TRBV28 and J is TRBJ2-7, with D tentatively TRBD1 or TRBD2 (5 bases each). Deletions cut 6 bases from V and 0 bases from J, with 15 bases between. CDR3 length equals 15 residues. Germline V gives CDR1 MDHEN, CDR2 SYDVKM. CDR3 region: CASRQSWGSSYEQYF. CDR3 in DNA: TGTGCCAGCAGGCAATCATGGGGGAGCTCCTACGAGCAGTACTTC.

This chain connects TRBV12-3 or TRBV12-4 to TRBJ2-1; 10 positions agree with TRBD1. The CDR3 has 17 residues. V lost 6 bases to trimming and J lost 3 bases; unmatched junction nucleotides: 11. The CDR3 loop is CASSLGQGRGSYNEQFF. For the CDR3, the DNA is TGTGCCAGCAGCCTGGGACAGGGGCGAGGAAGCTACAATGAGCAGTTCTTC.

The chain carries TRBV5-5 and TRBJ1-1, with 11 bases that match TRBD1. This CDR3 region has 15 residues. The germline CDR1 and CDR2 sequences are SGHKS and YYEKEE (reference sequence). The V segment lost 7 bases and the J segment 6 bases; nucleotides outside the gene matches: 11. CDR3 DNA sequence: TGTGCCAGCGCCCCCGGGACAGGGGGGACGGCTGAAGCTTTCTTT. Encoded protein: CASAPGTGGTAEAFF.